This TCR beta chain comes out of a study of blood T cell repertoires in COVID-19. Whole-study context: Collection of acute and convalescent COVID-19 samples took place in the United States, Italy and Spain. In each case, the material was cDNA or gDNA derived from T cells, B-cell-depleted T cells, or PBMCs.

This clone was observed a few times. Per the original data handling: It was from reference gene primer amplification that nucleated cell counts were estimated. Some clones are missing from TCRdb's copy, which holds only in-frame ones; the method was immunoSEQ multiplex PCR. For V, J and clone size, that table is used; D and trimming come from the DNA. The sample records about 310,000 clones, about 90% being singletons. The CDR3 is made up of 15 amino acids. The trim removed 4 bases at V and 7 bases at J, leaving 9 bases unmatched. Germline lookup yields CDR1 LNHDA and CDR2 SQIVND (reference sequence).

Source material: peripheral blood. This clonotype originated in a woman aged 45-65 years who had recovered from COVID-19. The genes are TRBV19 and TRBJ1-5, with 8 bases fitting TRBD1. This CDR3 is CASSRTGNEEQPQHF. In DNA, the CDR3 is TGTGCCAGTAGTAGGACAGGGAATGAGGAACAGCCCCAGCATTTT.